This T cell receptor (beta chain) was found in a study of Graves' ophthalmopathy and Graves' hyperthyroidism. Scientists amplified the TCR beta CDR3 regions from RNA transcripts. HTBI-primed RT-PCR formed the first round, and a multiplex PCR formed the second. TCRdb independently ran MiXCR on the multiplex PCR reads; one entry per CDR3 protein. In the table there are 170,000 or so distinct CDR3 sequences, roughly 37% of which are singletons. Trimming shortened V by 1 base and J by 7 bases, and 4 bases separated the two germline ends. This CDR3 spans 11 amino acids. Germline lookup yields CDR1 SEHNR and CDR2 FQNEAQ (reference sequence). This clonotype was counted at least ten times. Diagnosis relied on clinical symptoms, serum thyroxine, TRAb, thyroid ultrasound and orbital computed tomography.

Sample: peripheral blood. The chain employs TRBV7-9 and TRBJ1-1, with D unclear. The receptor was isolated from a woman in her thirties or forties with Graves' ophthalmopathy. CDR3 nucleotides: TGTGCCAGCAGCTTAGTTGGTGAAGCTTTCTTT. Translation gives CASSLVGEAFF. Drawing the rest from reference TRBV7-9 and TRBJ1-1, the complete variable domain is DTGVSQNPRHKITKRGQNVTFRCDPISEHNRLYWYRQTLGQGPEFLTYFQNEAQLEKSRLLSDRFSAERPKGSFSTLEIQRTEQGDSAMYLCASSLVGEAFFGQGTRLTVV.